Listed below are T cell receptor beta chains from one sample, sequenced in a study of graft-versus-host responses after intestinal transplantation. For these TCRs, the target antigens are not known. Profiled with immunoSEQ multiplex PCR; TCRdb holds only in-frame clones, not every one. There are around 89,000 clones in the sample; around 92% occur only once, and around 0.36% lies in the top ten. Material: unstimulated CD8+ T cells sorted from spleen or lymph node cells, obtained before transplant. The source is a human donor who was the organ donor for an intestinal transplant. The CDR3 runs from the conserved cysteine through the conserved F or W. A D gene is named only where the DNA matches it firmly. Rows may omit the clone size; those that give it use once, few, many or a size class.

DNA,CDR3,size,J,V,D
TGTGCCATCATCGGACAGGGCGCTGGCTACACCTTC,CAIIGQGAGYTF,.,TRBJ1-2,TRBV10-3,TRBD1
TGCGCCAGCAGCCAAAGTTCTAGCTCGGGGGGTCAAGAGACCCAGTACTTC,CASSQSSSSGGQETQYF,.,TRBJ2-5,TRBV4-1,TRBD2
TGTGCCAGCAGTGTGACGCGGGACGAGCAGTACTTC,CASSVTRDEQYF,.,TRBJ2-7,TRBV2,.
TGCGCCAGCAGCCAAAAAAGCGGGGGGGCCAGCGATGAGCAGTTCTTC,CASSQKSGGASDEQFF,.,TRBJ2-1,TRBV4-3,TRBD2
TGTGCCAGCAACCTTGGGGGGCAGGGGGGACAGCCCCAGCATTTT,CASNLGGQGGQPQHF,.,TRBJ1-5,TRBV6-6,TRBD1
TGTGCCAGCAGCTTAGCATATCAGGGATTAGACTTC,CASSLAYQGLDF,.,TRBJ2-7,TRBV7-9,.
TGCGCCAGCAGCCCGGGGGTGCGCACTGAAGCTTTCTTT,CASSPGVRTEAFF,.,TRBJ1-1,TRBV4-1,.
TGTGCCACTAATCCAACCGGGACTAGCTCCTACGAGCAGTACTTC,CATNPTGTSSYEQYF,.,TRBJ2-7,TRBV19,TRBD2
TGTGCCAGCAGCTCCCAAGAGGGCGGCACCGGGGAGCTGTTTTTT,CASSSQEGGTGELFF,few,TRBJ2-2,TRBV7-9,.
TGTGCCAGCACCTCCTCCTACGAGCAGTACTTC,CASTSSYEQYF,.,TRBJ2-7,TRBV7-2,.
TGCGCCAGCAGCCAGTCGGGGACTAGCACAGATACGCAGTATTTT,CASSQSGTSTDTQYF,.,TRBJ2-3,TRBV4-1,.
TGTGCCAGCAGCTCCCCTATTCGGGCGGGGGGGCAAGAGACCCAGTACTTC,CASSSPIRAGGQETQYF,.,TRBJ2-5,TRBV7-9,TRBD2
TGTGCCAGCAGTTTGTCAGGGCCCCTCTATGGCTACACCTTC,CASSLSGPLYGYTF,.,TRBJ1-2,TRBV6-5,.
TGTGCCAGCAGACCTACGACAGGGGGGCAAGAGACCCAGTACTTC,CASRPTTGGQETQYF,.,TRBJ2-5,TRBV7-9,TRBD1
TGCGCCAGCAGCCCATCCCCCCTAGCGGGGGCCCTTGGGGAGACCCAGTACTTC,CASSPSPLAGALGETQYF,.,TRBJ2-5,TRBV5-1,TRBD2
TGTGCCAGCAGCTTAGCGCAGGGCTCCGAAGCTTTCTTT,CASSLAQGSEAFF,.,TRBJ1-1,TRBV11-1,.
TGTGCCAGCAGTTATGACACTTATGGCTACACCTTC,CASSYDTYGYTF,.,TRBJ1-2,TRBV7-9,.
TGTGCCAGTTGGGCGGCGACAGGAAACTCTGGGGCCAACGTCCTGACTTTC,CASWAATGNSGANVLTF,.,TRBJ2-6,TRBV19,.
TGTGCCAGCAGCTTAGCCGGGAGCTCCTACAATGAGCAGTTCTTC,CASSLAGSSYNEQFF,.,TRBJ2-1,TRBV11-2,.
TGTGCCAGCAGTGGTACAGGCCGTACCTACGAGCAGTACTTC,CASSGTGRTYEQYF,.,TRBJ2-7,TRBV6-1,.
TGCGCCAGCAGCCATTCCCGGGACAATTATGGCTACACCTTC,CASSHSRDNYGYTF,.,TRBJ1-2,TRBV4-3,.
TGTGCCAGCAGCCGGGGGGGGGTTGAAAAACTGTTTTTT,CASSRGGVEKLFF,.,TRBJ1-4,TRBV5-6,.
TGTGCCAGCAGTGATACTAGCAGCAGCTCCTACAATGAGCAGTTCTTC,CASSDTSSSSYNEQFF,once,TRBJ2-1,TRBV2,.
TGTGCCAGCAGTTTATTGGGACAGGGATACGAGCAGTACTTC,CASSLLGQGYEQYF,.,TRBJ2-7,TRBV28,TRBD1
TGTGCCAGTAGTATGTCCCGCGGTTCGACTAACTATGGCTACACCTTC,CASSMSRGSTNYGYTF,.,TRBJ1-2,TRBV19,.
TGCAGCTCGTTTGGGAAGGGGACAGACAACTATGGCTACACCTTC,CSSFGKGTDNYGYTF,.,TRBJ1-2,TRBV29-1,TRBD1
TGCGCCAGCAAATCGGGACAGGGGGCCTACGAGCAGTACTTC,CASKSGQGAYEQYF,.,TRBJ2-7,TRBV4-1,TRBD1
TGCGCCAGCAGCCAAGGGACAGCCACCGGGGAGCTGTTTTTT,CASSQGTATGELFF,few,TRBJ2-2,TRBV4-3,.
TGTGCCAGCAGCTCCGGTGAGGAGCTGTTTTTT,CASSSGEELFF,.,TRBJ2-2,TRBV7-8,.
TGTGCCAGTCTTCCTACCCCGGGGACAGGTGAAGCTTTCTTT,CASLPTPGTGEAFF,once,TRBJ1-1,TRBV28,TRBD1
TGTGCCAGCAGCGTCGGTAGCGGGGGGGCGGGCAATGAGCAGTTCTTC,CASSVGSGGAGNEQFF,.,TRBJ2-1,TRBV9,TRBD2
TGTGCCAGCAGCCATATGACAGAAATCTCCTACAATGAGCAGTTCTTC,CASSHMTEISYNEQFF,.,TRBJ2-1,TRBV14,.
TGTGCCAGTAGTTCCACAGGGGTGGAAGCTTTCTTT,CASSSTGVEAFF,once,TRBJ1-1,TRBV19,TRBD1
TGTGCCAGCAGCCCACTTAGCGGGGGGGCGGGTGATACGCAGTATTTT,CASSPLSGGAGDTQYF,.,TRBJ2-3,TRBV7-3,TRBD2
TGTGCCAGCAGCTTAACTTACGAGCAGTACTTC,CASSLTYEQYF,.,TRBJ2-7,TRBV7-9,.
TGTGCCAGCAGCGCCACAGGCCTCTATGGCTACACCTTC,CASSATGLYGYTF,.,TRBJ1-2,TRBV7-9,.
TGCGCCAGCAGCCTGGGGCAGGGGGATAGCGACGAGCAGTACTTC,CASSLGQGDSDEQYF,.,TRBJ2-7,TRBV4-3,TRBD1
TGTGCCATCGCCCGAAGGAGAGGCGGGGGACGGGTTACCGGGGAGCTGTTTTTT,CAIARRRGGGRVTGELFF,.,TRBJ2-2,TRBV10-3,TRBD2
TGCAGCGTTGCGGGTAGCGGTAACGAGCAGTACTTC,CSVAGSGNEQYF,.,TRBJ2-7,TRBV29-1,.
TGTGCCAGTAGTCGACGGGGCACAGATACGCAGTATTTT,CASSRRGTDTQYF,.,TRBJ2-3,TRBV19,.
TGTGCTGCAGCGACCCAAGAGACCCAGTACTTC,CAAATQETQYF,once,TRBJ2-5,TRBV6-6,.
TGTGCCAGCAGCTGGGGGCCCAGCACAGATACGCAGTATTTT,CASSWGPSTDTQYF,.,TRBJ2-3,TRBV7-9,.
TGTGCCAGCAGCTTAGGAGGGGCGACAGGTGAAGCTTTCTTT,CASSLGGATGEAFF,once,TRBJ1-1,TRBV13,.
TGCACCAGCAGCCAACCGGACCCGGGACACAATGAAAAACTGTTTTTT,CTSSQPDPGHNEKLFF,once,TRBJ1-4,TRBV1,.
TGCGCCAGCAGCCAAGGGACAATCCCGTACTTC,CASSQGTIPYF,.,TRBJ2-5,TRBV4-1,.